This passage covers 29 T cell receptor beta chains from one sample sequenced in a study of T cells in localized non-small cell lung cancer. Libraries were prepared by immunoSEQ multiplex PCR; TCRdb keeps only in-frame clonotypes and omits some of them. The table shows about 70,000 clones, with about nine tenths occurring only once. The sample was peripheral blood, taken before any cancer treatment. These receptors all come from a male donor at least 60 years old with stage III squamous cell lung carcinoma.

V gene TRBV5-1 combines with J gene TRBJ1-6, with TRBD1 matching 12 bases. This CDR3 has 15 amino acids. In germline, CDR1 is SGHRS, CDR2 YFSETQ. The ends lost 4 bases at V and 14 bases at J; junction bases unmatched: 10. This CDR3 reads CASSATGTGGLSLHF. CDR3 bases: TGCGCCAGCAGCGCGACCGGGACAGGGGGCTTGTCCCTCCACTTT.

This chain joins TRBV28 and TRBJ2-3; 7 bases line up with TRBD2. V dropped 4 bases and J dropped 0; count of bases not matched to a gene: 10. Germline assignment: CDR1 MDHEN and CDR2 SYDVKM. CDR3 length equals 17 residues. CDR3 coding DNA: TGTGCCAGCAGTTCCACCATTAGCGGGTTCAGCACAGATACGCAGTATTTT. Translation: CASSSTISGFSTDTQYF.

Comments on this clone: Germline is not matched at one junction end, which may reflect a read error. The DNA for the CDR3 is TGTGCCAGCAGTTTAGACAGGGGAGGGAACACTGAAGCTTTCTTT. This sequence encodes CASSLDRGGNTEAFF. The chain uses TRBV7-8 and TRBJ1-1; 8 bases agree with TRBD1. The CDR3 is 15 amino acids. CDR1 and CDR2 (germline): SGHVS, FQNEAQ.

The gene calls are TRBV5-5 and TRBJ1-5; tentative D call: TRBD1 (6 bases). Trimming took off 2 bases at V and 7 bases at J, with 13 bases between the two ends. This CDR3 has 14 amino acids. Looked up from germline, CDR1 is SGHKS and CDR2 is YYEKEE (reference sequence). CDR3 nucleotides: TGTGCCAGCAGCTTAACAGGGACGAGACAGCCCCAGCATTTT. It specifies CASSLTGTRQPQHF.

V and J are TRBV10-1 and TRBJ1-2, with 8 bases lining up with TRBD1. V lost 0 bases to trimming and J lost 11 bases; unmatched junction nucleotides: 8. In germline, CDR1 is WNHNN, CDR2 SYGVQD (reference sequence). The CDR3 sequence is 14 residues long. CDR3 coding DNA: TGCGCCAGCAGTGAGTCTCCCGACAGGGGTGGTTACACCTTC. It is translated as CASSESPDRGGYTF.

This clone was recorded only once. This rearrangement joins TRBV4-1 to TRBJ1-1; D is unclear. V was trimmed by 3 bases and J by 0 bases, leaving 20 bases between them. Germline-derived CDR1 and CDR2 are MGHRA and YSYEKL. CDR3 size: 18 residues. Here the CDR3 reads CASSHGSRQAFMNTEAFF. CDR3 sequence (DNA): TGCGCCAGCAGCCACGGTTCCCGGCAGGCATTCATGAACACTGAAGCTTTCTTT.

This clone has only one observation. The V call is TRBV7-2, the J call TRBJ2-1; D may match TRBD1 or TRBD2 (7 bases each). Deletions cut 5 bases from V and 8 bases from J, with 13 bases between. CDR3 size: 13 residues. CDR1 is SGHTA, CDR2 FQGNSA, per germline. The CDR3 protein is CASSPQGGDEQFF. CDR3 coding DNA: TGTGCCAGCAGCCCTCAGGGGGGGGATGAGCAGTTCTTC.

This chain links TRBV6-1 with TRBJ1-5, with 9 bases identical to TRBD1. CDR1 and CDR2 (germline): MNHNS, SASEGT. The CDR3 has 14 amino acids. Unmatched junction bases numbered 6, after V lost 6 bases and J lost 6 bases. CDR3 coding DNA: TGTGCCAGCAGCGGGGACAGGGTAGGTCAGCCCCAGCATTTT. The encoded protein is CASSGDRVGQPQHF.

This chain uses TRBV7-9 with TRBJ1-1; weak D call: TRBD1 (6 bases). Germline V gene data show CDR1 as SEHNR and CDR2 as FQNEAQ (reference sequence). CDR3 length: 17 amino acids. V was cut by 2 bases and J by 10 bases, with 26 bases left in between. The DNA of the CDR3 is TGTGCCAGCAGCTTACAACCCGGGGAGACAGGCCGATTTGGAGCTTTCTTT. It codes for CASSLQPGETGRFGAFF.

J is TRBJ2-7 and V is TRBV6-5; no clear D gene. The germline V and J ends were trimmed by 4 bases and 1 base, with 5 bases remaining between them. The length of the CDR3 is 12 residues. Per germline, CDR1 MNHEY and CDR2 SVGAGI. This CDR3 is CASSSTSYEQYV. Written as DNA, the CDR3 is TGTGCCAGCAGTTCCACATCCTACGAGCAGTACGTC.

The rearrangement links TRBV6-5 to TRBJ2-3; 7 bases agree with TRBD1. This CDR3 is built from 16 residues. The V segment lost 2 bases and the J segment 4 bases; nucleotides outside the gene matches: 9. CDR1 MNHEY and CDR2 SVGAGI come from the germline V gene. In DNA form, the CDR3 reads TGTGCCAGCAGTTACGAAGGGGGCCGCGGAGCAGATACGCAGTATTTT. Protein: CASSYEGGRGADTQYF.

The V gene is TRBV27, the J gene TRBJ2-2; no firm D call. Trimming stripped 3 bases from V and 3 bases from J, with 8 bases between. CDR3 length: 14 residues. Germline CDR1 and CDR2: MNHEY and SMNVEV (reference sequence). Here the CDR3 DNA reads TGTGCCAGCAGTTTCGACGAGTACACCGGGGAGCTGTTTTTT. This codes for CASSFDEYTGELFF.

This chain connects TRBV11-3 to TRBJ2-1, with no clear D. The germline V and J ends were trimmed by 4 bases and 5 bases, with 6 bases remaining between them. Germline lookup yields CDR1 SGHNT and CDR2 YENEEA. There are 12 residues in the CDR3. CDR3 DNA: TGTGCCAGCAGCTCCTGGAACAATGAGCAGTTCTTC. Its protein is CASSSWNNEQFF.

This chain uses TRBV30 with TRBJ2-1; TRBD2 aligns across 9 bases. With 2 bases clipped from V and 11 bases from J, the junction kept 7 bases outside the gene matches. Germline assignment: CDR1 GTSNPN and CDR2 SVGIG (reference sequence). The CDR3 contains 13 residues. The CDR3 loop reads CAWSPNLAGKQFF. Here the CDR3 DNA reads TGTGCCTGGAGTCCGAACCTAGCGGGGAAGCAGTTCTTC.

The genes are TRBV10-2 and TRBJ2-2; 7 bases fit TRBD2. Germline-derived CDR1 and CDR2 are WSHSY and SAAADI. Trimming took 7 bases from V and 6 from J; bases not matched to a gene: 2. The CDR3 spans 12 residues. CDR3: CASTRGAGELFF. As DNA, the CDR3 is TGCGCCAGCACACGGGGGGCCGGGGAGCTGTTTTTT.

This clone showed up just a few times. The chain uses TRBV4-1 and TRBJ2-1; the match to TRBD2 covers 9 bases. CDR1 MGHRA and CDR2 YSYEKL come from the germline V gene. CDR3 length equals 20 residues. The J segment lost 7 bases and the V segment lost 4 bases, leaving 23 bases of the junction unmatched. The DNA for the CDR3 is TGCGCCAGCAGCCCGCCGCCGACCTTTGGGACTAGCATCAGCGTTAATGAGCAGTTCTTC. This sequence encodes CASSPPPTFGTSISVNEQFF.

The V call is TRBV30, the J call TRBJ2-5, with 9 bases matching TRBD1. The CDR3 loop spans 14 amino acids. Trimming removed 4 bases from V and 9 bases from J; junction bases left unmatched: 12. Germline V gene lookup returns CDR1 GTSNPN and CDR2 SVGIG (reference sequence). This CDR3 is CAWTSGQGRRAQYF. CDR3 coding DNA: TGTGCCTGGACCTCGGGACAGGGAAGGAGGGCCCAGTACTTC.

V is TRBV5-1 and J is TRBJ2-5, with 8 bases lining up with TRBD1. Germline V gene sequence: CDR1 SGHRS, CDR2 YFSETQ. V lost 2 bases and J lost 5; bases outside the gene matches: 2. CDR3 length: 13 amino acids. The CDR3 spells CASSLQGDETQYF. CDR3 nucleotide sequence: TGCGCCAGCAGCTTACAGGGGGACGAGACCCAGTACTTC.

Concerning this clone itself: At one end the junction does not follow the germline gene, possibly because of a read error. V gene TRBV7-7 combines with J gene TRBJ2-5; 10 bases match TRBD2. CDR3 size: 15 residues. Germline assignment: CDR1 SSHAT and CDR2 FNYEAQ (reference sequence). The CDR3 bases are TGTGCTAGCAGTCAAAGCGGGGGGGTGGCGGAGACCCAGTACTTC. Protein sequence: CASSQSGGVAETQYF.

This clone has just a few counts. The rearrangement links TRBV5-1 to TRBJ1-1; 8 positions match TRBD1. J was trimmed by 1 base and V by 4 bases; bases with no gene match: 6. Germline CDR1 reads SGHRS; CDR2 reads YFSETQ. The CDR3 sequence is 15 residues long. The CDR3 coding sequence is TGCGCCAGCAGCCTCGCCGGGACAGGGAACACTGAAGCTTTCTTT. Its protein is CASSLAGTGNTEAFF.

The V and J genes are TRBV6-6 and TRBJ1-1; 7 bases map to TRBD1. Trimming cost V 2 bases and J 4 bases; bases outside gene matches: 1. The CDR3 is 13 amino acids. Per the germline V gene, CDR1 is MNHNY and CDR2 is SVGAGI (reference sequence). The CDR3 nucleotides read TGTGCCAGCAGTTACGGACAGGTCACTGAAGCTTTCTTT. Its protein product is CASSYGQVTEAFF.

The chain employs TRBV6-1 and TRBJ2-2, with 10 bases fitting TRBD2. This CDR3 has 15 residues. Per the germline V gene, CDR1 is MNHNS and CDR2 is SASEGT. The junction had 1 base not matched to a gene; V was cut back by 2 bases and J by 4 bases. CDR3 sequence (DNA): TGTGCCAGCAGTGAATTAGCGGGGGGCACCGGGGAGCTGTTTTTT. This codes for CASSELAGGTGELFF.

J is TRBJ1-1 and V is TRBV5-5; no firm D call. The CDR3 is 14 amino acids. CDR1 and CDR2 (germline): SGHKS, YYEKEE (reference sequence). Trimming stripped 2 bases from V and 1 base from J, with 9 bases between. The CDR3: CASSFALSNTEAFF. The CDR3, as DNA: TGTGCCAGCAGCTTTGCACTATCGAACACTGAAGCTTTCTTT.

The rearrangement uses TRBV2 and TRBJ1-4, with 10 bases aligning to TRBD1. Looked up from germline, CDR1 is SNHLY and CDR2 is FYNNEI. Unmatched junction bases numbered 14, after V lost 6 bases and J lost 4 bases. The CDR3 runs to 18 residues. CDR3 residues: CASSPGTGVLIDNEKLFF. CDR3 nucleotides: TGTGCCAGCAGCCCCGGGACAGGGGTACTCATTGATAATGAAAAACTGTTTTTT.

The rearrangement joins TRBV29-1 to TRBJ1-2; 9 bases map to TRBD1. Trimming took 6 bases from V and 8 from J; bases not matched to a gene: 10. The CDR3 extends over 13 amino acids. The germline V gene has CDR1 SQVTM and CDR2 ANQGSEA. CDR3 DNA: TGCAGCGTCTCTCCGGGACAGGGTCGAGGCTACACCTTC. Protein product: CSVSPGQGRGYTF.

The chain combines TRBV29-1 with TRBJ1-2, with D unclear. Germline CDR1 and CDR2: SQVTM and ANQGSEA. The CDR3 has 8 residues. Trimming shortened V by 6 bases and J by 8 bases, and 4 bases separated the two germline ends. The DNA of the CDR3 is TGCAGCGTGAGCGGCTACACCTTC. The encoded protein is CSVSGYTF.

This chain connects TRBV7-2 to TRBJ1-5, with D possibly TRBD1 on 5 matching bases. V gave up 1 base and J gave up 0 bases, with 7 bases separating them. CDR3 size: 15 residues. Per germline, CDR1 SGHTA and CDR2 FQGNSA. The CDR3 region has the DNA TGTGCCAGCAGCTTAGTTCAGGGTAGCAATCAGCCCCAGCATTTT. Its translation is CASSLVQGSNQPQHF.

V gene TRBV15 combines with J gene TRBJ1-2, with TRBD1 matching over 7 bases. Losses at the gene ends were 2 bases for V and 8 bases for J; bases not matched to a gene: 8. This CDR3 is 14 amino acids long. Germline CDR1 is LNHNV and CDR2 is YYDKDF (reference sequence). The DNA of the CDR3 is TGTGCCACCAGCAGATCAGAACAGGGGTACGGCTACACCTTC. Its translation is CATSRSEQGYGYTF.

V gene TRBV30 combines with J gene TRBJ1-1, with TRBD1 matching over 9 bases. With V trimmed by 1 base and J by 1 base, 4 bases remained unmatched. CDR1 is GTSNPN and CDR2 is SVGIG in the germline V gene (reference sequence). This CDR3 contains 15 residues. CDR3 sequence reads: CAWSGDRVGNTEAFF. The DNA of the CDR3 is TGTGCCTGGAGTGGGGACAGGGTAGGGAACACTGAAGCTTTCTTT.